The rows below give T cell receptor beta chains drawn from one sample of a study of blood T cell repertoires in COVID-19. Sequencing was performed with immunoSEQ multiplex PCR; in TCRdb, only in-frame clones are kept and a portion is missing. The top ten hold around 10% of the sample, which has 310,000 or so clones, 88% seen once. Sequences were obtained from peripheral blood. The source of these receptors is a woman aged 25 to 39 with COVID-19, enrolled during active disease. Both conserved end residues are part of each CDR3. The D gene is left open where the match is weak. Rows may omit the clone size; those that give it use once, few, many or a size class.

CDR3nt | CDR3aa | d_gene | j_gene | v_gene | abundance
TGCGCCAGCAGCCTCTCGGGGGGCCGACAGCCCCAGCATTTT | CASSLSGGRQPQHF | . | TRBJ1-5 | TRBV5-1 | .
TGTGCCAGCAGCATTTCCGGGACAGGTTCGACGCAGTACTTC | CASSISGTGSTQYF | TRBD1 | TRBJ2-7 | TRBV5-4 | once
TGTGCCAGCAGCCAAGCCGGGGGGACTAGCGGCCCCAATGAGCAGTTCTTC | CASSQAGGTSGPNEQFF | TRBD2 | TRBJ2-1 | TRBV4-2 | .
TGTGCCAGCAGCCCTAGCGGGAGAACGAATGAGCAGTTCTTC | CASSPSGRTNEQFF | TRBD2 | TRBJ2-1 | TRBV28 | once
TGTGCCAGCAGCGCCGGGACAGACTCCTACGAGCAGTACTTC | CASSAGTDSYEQYF | TRBD1 | TRBJ2-7 | TRBV2 | .
TGCGCCAGCAGCACAGGTTCTTGGGGGGATGAAAAACTGTTTTTT | CASSTGSWGDEKLFF | . | TRBJ1-4 | TRBV5-1 | .
TGCGCCAGCAGCTTGGGGACTAGCGGCCGCAGGGAGCAGTTCTTC | CASSLGTSGRREQFF | TRBD2 | TRBJ2-1 | TRBV5-1 | .
TGTGCCAGCAGCACCCGGACAGGCAACTATGGCTACACCTTC | CASSTRTGNYGYTF | TRBD1 | TRBJ1-2 | TRBV2 | .
TGTGCCAGCAGCGTAGAACTAGCGGGGACCTCTAGCACAGATACGCAGTATTTT | CASSVELAGTSSTDTQYF | TRBD2 | TRBJ2-3 | TRBV9 | .
TGTGCCAGCAGCTTAGCGGCGGGAGGACCCTACGAGCAGTACTTC | CASSLAAGGPYEQYF | TRBD2 | TRBJ2-7 | TRBV7-8 | .